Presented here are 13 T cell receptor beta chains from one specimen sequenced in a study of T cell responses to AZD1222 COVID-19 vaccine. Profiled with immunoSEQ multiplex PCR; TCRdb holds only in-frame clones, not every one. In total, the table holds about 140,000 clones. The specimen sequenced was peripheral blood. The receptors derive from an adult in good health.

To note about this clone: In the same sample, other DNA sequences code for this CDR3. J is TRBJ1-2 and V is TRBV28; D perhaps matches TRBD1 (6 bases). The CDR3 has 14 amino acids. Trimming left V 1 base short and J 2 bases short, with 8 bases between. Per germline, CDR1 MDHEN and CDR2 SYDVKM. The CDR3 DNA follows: TGTGCCAGCAGTTTATTGGGGGCGAACTATGGCTACACCTTC. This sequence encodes CASSLLGANYGYTF.

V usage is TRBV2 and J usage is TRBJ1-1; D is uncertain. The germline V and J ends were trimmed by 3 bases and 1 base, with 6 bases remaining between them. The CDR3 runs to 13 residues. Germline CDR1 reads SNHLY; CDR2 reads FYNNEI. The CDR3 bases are TGTGCCAGCAGTGACCAGGAGAACACTGAAGCTTTCTTT. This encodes CASSDQENTEAFF.

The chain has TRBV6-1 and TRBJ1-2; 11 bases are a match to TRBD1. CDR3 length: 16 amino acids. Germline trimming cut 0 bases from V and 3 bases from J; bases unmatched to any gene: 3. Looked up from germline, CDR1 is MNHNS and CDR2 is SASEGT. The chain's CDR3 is CASSEAGTGGYYGYTF. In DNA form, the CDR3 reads TGTGCCAGCAGTGAAGCTGGGACAGGGGGATACTATGGCTACACCTTC.

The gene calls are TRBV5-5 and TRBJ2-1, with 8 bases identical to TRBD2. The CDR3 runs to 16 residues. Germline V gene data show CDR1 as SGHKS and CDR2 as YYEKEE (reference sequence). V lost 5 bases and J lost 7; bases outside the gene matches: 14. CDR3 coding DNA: TGTGCCAGCAGGGGCGGGGGGCTAGCCCGGGTGAATGAGCAGTTCTTC. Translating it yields CASRGGGLARVNEQFF.

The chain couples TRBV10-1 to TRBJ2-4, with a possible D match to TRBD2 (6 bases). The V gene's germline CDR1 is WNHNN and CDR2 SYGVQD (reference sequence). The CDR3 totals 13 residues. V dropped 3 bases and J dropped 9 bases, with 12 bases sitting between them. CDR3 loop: CASSESGLGIQYF. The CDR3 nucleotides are TGCGCCAGCAGTGAATCGGGACTCGGCATTCAGTACTTC.

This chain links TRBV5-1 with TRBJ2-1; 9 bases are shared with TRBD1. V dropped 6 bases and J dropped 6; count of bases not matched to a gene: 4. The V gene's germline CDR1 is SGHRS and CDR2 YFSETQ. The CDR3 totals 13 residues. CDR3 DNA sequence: TGCGCCAGCAAAGGACAGGGGTTCAATGAGCAGTTCTTC. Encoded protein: CASKGQGFNEQFF. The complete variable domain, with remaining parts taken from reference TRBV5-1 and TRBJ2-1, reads KAGVTQTPRYLIKTRGQQVTLSCSPISGHRSVSWYQQTPGQGLQFLFEYFSETQRNKGNFPGRFSGRQFSNSRSEMNVSTLELGDSALYLCASKGQGFNEQFFGPGTRLTVL.

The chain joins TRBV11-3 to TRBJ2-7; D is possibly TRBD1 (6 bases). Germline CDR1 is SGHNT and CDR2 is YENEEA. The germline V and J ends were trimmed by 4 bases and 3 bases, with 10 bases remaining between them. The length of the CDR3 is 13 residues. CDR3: CASSSGHLYEQYF. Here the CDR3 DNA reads TGTGCCAGCAGCTCGGGACACCTCTACGAGCAGTACTTC.

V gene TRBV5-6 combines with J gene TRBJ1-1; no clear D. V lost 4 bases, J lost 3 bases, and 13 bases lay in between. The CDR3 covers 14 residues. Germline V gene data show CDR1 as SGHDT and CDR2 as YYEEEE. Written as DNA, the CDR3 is TGTGCCAGCAGCCGCGCGGGTATCGACACTGAAGCTTTCTTT. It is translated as CASSRAGIDTEAFF.

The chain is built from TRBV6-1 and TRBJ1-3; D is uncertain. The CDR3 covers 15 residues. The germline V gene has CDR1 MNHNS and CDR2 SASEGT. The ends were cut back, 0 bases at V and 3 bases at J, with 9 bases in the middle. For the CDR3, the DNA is TGTGCCAGCAGTGAAGCTTGGGCGGGTGGAAACACCATATATTTT. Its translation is CASSEAWAGGNTIYF.

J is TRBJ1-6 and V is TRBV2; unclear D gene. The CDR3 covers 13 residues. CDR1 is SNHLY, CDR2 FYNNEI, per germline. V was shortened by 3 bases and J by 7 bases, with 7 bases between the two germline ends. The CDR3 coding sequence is TGTGCCAGCAGTGATGTGGCAAATTCACCCCTCCACTTT. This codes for CASSDVANSPLHF.

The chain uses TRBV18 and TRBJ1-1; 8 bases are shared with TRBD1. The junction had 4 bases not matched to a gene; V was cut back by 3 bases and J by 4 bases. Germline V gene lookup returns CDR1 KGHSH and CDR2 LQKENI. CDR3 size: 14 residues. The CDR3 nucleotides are TGTGCCAGCTCACCGACAGGGGAGAGCACTGAAGCTTTCTTT. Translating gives CASSPTGESTEAFF.

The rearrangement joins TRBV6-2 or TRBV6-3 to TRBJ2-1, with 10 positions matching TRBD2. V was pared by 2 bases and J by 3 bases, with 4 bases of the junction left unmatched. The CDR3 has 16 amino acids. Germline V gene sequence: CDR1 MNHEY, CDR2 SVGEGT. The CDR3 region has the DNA TGTGCCAGCAGTTACCCCGGACTAGCGGACTACAATGAGCAGTTCTTC. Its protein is CASSYPGLADYNEQFF.

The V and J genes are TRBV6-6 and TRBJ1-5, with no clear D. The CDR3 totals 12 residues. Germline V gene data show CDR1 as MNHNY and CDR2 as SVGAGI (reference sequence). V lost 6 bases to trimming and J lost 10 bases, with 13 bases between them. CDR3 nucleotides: TGTGCCAGCAGCGCACCCCCGCGACCCCAGCATTTT. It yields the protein CASSAPPRPQHF.